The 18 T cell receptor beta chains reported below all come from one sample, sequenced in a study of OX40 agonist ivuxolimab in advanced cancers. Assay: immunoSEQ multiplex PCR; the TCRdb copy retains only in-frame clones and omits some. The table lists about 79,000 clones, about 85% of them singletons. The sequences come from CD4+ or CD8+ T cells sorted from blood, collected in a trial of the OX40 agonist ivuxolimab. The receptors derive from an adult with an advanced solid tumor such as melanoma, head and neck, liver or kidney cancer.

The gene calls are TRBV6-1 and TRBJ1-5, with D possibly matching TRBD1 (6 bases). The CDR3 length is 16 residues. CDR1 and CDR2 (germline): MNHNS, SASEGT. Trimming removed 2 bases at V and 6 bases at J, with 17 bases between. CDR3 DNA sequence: TGTGCCAGCAGTGAAATGTACAGGGTTCGCGGTCAGCCCCAGCATTTT. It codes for CASSEMYRVRGQPQHF.

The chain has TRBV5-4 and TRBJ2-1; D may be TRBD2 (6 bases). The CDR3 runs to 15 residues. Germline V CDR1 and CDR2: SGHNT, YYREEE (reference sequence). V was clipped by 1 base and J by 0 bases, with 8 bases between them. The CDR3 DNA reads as TGTGCCAGCAGCTTGTACGGGAGCTCCTACAATGAGCAGTTCTTC. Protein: CASSLYGSSYNEQFF.

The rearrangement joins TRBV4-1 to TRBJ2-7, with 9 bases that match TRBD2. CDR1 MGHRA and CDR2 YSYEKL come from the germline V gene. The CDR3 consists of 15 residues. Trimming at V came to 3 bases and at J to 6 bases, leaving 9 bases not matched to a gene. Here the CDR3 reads CASSQRLAEAGEQYF. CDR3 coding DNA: TGCGCCAGCAGCCAGAGACTAGCGGAGGCCGGCGAGCAGTACTTC.

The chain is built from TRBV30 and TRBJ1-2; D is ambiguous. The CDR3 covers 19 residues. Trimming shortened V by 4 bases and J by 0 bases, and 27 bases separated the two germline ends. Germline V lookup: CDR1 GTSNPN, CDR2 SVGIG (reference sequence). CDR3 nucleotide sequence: TGTGCCTGGACCGACCCCCCCCCACGACGAAAGAGAACTAACTATGGCTACACCTTC. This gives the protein CAWTDPPPRRKRTNYGYTF.

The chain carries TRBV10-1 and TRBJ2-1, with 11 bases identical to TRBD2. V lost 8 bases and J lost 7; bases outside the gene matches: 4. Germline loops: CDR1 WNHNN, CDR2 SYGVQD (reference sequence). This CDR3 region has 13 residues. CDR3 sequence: CASGTSGSNEQFF. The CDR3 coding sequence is TGCGCCAGCGGCACTAGCGGGAGTAATGAGCAGTTCTTC.

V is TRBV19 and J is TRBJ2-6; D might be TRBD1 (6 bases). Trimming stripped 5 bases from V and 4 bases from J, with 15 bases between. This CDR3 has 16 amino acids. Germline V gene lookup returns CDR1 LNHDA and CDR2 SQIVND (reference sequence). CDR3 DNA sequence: TGTGCCAGTAGTCCGTCAGGGGCGGGCGGGGCCAACGTCCTGACTTTC. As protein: CASSPSGAGGANVLTF.

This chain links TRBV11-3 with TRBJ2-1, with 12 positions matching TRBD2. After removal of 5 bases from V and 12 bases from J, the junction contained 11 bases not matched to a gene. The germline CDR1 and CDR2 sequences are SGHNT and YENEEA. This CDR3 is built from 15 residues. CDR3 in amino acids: CASSPYASGRAGQFF. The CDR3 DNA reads TGTGCCAGCAGCCCGTACGCTAGCGGGAGGGCCGGGCAGTTCTTC.

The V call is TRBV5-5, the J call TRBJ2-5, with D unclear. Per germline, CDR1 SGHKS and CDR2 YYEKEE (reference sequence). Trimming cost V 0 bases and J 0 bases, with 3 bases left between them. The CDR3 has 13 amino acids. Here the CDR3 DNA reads TGTGCCAGCAGCTTGGCAGACCAAGAGACCCAGTACTTC. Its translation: CASSLADQETQYF.

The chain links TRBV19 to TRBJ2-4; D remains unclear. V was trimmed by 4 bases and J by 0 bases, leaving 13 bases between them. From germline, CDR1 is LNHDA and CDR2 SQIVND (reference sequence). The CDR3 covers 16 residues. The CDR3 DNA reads TGTGCCAGTAGTAAACGCCACCGTCTAGCCAAAAACATTCAGTACTTC. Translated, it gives CASSKRHRLAKNIQYF.

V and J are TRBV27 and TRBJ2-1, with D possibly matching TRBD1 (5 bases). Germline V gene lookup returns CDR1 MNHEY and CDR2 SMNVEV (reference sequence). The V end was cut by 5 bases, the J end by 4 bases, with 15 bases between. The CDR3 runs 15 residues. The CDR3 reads CASSPRRGRYNEQFF. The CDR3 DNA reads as TGTGCCAGCAGTCCCCGAAGGGGTCGATACAATGAGCAGTTCTTC.

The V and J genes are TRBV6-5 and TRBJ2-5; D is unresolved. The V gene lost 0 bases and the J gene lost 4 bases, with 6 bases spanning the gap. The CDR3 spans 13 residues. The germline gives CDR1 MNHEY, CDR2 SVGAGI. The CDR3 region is CASSYSLGETQYF. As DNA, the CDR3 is TGTGCCAGCAGTTACTCTTTGGGAGAGACCCAGTACTTC.

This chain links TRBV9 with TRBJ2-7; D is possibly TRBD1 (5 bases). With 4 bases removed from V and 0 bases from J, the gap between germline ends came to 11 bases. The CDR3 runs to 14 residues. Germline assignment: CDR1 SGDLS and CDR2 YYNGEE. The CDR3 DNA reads TGTGCCAGCAGCCCCCGACAGTTCTCCTACGAGCAGTACTTC. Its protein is CASSPRQFSYEQYF.

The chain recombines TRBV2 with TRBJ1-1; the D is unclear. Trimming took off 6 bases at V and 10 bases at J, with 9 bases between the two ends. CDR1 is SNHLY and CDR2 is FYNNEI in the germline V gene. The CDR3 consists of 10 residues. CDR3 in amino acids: CASRGIGAFF. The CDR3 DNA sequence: TGTGCCAGCAGGGGAATCGGAGCTTTCTTT.

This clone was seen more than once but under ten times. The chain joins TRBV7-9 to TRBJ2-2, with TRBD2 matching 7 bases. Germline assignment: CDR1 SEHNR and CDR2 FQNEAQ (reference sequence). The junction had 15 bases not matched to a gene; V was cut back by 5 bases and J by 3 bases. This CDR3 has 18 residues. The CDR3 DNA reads TGTGCCAGCAGCCCCCGAAGGAGCGGGAAGGGATACACCGGGGAGCTGTTTTTT. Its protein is CASSPRRSGKGYTGELFF.

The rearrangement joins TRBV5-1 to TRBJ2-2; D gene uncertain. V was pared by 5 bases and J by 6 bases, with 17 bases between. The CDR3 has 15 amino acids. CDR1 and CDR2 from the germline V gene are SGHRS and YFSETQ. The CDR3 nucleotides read TGCGCCAGCAGAGGCGCCGTCGTTCGCGCCGGGGAGCTGTTTTTT. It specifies CASRGAVVRAGELFF.

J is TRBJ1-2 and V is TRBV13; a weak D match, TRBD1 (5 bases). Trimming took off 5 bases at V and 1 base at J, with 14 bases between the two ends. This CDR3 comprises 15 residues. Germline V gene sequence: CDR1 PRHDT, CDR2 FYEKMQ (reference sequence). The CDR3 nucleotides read TGTGCCAGCAGCCTCCGGGACGCCTATAACTATGGCTACACCTTC. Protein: CASSLRDAYNYGYTF.

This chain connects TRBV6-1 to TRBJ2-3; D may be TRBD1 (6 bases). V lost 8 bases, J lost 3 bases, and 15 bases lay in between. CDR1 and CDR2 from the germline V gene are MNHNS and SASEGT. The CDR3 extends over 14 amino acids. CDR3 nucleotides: TGTGCCAGCGGACCCGCAGGGACAACAGATACGCAGTATTTT. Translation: CASGPAGTTDTQYF.

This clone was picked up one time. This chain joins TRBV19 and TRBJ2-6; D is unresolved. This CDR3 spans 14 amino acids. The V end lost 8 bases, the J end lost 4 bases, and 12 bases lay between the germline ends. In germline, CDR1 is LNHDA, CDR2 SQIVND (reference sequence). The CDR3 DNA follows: TGTGCCAGTCGCAGGAGAGTCGGGGCCAACGTCCTGACTTTC. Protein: CASRRRVGANVLTF.